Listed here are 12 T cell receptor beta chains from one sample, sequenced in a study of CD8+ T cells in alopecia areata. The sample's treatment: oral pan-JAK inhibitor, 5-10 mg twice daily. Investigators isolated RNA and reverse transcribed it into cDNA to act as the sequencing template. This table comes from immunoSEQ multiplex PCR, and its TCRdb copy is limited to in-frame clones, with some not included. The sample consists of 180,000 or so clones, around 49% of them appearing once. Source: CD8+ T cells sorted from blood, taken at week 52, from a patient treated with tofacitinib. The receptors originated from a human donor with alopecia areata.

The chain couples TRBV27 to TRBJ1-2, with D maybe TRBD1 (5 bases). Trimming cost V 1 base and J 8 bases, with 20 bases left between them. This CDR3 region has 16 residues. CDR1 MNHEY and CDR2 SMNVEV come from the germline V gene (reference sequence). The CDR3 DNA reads TGTGCCAGCAGTTTATTCCCGCTCGGGACGGCCAGGGGCTACACCTTC. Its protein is CASSLFPLGTARGYTF.

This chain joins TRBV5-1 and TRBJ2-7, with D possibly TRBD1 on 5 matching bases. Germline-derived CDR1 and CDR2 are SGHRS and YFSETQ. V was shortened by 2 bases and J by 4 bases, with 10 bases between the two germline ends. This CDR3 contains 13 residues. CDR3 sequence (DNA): TGCGCCAGCAGCTTTACCCCAGGGTACGAGCAGTACTTC. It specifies CASSFTPGYEQYF. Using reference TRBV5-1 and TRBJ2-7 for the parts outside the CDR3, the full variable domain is KAGVTQTPRYLIKTRGQQVTLSCSPISGHRSVSWYQQTPGQGLQFLFEYFSETQRNKGNFPGRFSGRQFSNSRSEMNVSTLELGDSALYLCASSFTPGYEQYFGPGTRLTVT.

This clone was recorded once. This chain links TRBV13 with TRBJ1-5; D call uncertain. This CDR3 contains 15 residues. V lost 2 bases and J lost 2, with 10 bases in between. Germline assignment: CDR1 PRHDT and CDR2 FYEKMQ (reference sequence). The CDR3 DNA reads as TGTGCCAGCAGCTTAAAAGGAATCGGCAATCAGCCCCAGCATTTT. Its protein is CASSLKGIGNQPQHF.

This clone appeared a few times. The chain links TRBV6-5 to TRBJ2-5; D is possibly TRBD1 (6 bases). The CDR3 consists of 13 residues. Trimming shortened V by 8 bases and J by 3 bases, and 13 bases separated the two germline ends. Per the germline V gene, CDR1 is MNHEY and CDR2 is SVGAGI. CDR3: CASGNRDEETQYF. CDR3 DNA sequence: TGTGCCAGCGGTAACAGGGACGAAGAGACCCAGTACTTC.

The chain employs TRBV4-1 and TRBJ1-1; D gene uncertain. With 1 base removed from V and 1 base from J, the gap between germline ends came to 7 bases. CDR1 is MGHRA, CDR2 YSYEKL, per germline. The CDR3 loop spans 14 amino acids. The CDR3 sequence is CASSQGYRNTEAFF. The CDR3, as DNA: TGCGCCAGCAGCCAAGGCTACAGGAACACTGAAGCTTTCTTT.

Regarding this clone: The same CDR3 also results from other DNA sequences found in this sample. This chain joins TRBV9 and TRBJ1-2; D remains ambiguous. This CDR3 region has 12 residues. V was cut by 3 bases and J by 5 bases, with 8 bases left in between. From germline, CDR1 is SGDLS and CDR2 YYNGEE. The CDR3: CASSDRAYGYTF. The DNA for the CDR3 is TGTGCCAGCAGCGATCGGGCTTATGGCTACACCTTC. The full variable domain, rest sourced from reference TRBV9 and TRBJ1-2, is DSGVTQTPKHLITATGQRVTLRCSPRSGDLSVYWYQQSLDQGLQFLIQYYNGEERAKGNILERFSAQQFPDLHSELNLSSLELGDSALYFCASSDRAYGYTFGSGTRLTVV.

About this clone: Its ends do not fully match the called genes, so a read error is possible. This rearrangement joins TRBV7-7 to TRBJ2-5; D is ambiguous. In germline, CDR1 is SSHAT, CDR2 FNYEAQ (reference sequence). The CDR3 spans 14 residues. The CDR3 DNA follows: TGTGCTAGCAGCTTAGCTGTAGGGCGGGAGACCCAGTACTTC. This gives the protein CASSLAVGRETQYF.

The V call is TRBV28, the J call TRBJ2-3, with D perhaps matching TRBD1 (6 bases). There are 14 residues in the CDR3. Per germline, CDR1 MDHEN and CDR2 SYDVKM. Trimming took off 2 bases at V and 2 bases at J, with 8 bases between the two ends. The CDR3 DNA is TGTGCCAGCAGTTTAGAGGGGGACACAGATACGCAGTATTTT. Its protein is CASSLEGDTDTQYF.

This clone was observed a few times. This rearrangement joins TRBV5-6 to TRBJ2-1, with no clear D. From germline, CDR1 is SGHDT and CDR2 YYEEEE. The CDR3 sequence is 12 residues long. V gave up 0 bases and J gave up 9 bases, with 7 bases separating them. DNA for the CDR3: TGTGCCAGCAGCTTGGGAGACACTGAGCAGTTCTTC. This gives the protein CASSLGDTEQFF.

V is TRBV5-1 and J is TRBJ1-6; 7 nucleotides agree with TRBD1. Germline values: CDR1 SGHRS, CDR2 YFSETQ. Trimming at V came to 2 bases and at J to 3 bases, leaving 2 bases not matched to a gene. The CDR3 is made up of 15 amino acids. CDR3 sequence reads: CASSFRDSYNSPLHF. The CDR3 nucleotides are TGCGCCAGCAGCTTCCGGGACAGCTATAATTCACCCCTCCACTTT.

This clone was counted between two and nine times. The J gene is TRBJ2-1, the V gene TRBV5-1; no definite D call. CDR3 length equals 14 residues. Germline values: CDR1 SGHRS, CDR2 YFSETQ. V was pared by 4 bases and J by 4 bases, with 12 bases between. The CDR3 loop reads CASSHVYSYNEQFF. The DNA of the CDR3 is TGCGCCAGCAGCCATGTTTACAGTTACAATGAGCAGTTCTTC. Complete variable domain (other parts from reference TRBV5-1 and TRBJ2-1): KAGVTQTPRYLIKTRGQQVTLSCSPISGHRSVSWYQQTPGQGLQFLFEYFSETQRNKGNFPGRFSGRQFSNSRSEMNVSTLELGDSALYLCASSHVYSYNEQFFGPGTRLTVL.

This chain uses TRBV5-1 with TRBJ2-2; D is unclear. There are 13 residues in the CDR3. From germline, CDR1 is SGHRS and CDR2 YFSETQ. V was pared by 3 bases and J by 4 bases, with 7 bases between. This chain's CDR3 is CASSSVGTGELFF. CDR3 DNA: TGCGCCAGCAGCTCGGTAGGCACCGGGGAGCTGTTTTTT. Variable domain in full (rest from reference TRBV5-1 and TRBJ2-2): KAGVTQTPRYLIKTRGQQVTLSCSPISGHRSVSWYQQTPGQGLQFLFEYFSETQRNKGNFPGRFSGRQFSNSRSEMNVSTLELGDSALYLCASSSVGTGELFFGEGSRLTVL.